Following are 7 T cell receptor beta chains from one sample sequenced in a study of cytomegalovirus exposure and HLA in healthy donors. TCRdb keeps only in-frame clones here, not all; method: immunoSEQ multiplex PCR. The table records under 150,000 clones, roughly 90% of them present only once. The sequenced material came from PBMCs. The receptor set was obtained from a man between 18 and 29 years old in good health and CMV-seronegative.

CDR3 in amino acids: CASSGYLQGATRGGYTF. The CDR3 region has the DNA TGTGCCAGCAGTGGGTACCTTCAGGGGGCAACTAGGGGAGGCTACACCTTC. The rearrangement uses TRBV6-1 and TRBJ1-2, with 8 positions matching TRBD1. The V and J ends lost 4 bases and 8 bases, in that order; junction bases with no gene match: 18. Germline V gene lookup returns CDR1 MNHNS and CDR2 SASEGT. This CDR3 has 17 amino acids.

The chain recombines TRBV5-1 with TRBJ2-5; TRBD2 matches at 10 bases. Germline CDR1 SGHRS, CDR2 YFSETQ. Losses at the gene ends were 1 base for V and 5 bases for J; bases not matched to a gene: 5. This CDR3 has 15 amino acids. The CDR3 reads CASSLISGGAETQYF. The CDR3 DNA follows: TGCGCCAGCAGCTTGATCAGCGGGGGGGCGGAGACCCAGTACTTC.

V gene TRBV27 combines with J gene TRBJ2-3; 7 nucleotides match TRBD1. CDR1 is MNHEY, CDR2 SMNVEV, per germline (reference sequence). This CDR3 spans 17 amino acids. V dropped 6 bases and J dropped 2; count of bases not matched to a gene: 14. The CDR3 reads CASRRDRVKWSTDTQYF. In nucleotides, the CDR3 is TGTGCCAGCAGGCGAGACAGGGTTAAGTGGTCCACAGATACGCAGTATTTT.

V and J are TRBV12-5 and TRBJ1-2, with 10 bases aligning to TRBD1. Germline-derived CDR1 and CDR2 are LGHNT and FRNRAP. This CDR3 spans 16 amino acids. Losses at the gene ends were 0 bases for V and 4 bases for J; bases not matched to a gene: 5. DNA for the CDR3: TGTGCTAGTGGTTTGGTGACAGGGGGCCTGGTCTATGGCTACACCTTC. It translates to CASGLVTGGLVYGYTF.

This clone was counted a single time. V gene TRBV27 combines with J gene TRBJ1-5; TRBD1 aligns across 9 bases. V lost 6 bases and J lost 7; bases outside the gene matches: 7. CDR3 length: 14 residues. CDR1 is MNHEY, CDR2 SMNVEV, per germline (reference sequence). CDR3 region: CASRSGTGLQPQHF. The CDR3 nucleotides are TGTGCCAGCAGATCCGGGACAGGGTTACAGCCCCAGCATTTT.

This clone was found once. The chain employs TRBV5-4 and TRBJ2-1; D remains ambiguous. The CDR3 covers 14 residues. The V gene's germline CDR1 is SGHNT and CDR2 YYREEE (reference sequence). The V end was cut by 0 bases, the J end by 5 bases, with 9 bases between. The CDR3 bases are TGTGCCAGCAGCTTGGCCCTTTCCGACAATGAGCAGTTCTTC. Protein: CASSLALSDNEQFF.

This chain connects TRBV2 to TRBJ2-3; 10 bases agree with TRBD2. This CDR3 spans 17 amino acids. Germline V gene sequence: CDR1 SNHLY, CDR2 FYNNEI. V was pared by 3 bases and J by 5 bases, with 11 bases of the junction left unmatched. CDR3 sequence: CASSDWSGRAGGDTQYF. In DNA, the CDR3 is TGTGCCAGCAGTGACTGGAGCGGGAGGGCCGGGGGAGATACGCAGTATTTT.